Listed below are T cell receptor beta chains from one sample, sequenced in a study of patients and donors after allogeneic stem cell transplantation. TCRdb reanalysed the RT-PCR reads using MiXCR and keeps one entry per CDR3 protein. The sample lists some 880,000 distinct CDR3 sequences, about a sixth occurring once. What was sequenced was blood, either unsorted or a sorted T cell fraction (not recorded which). These receptors were taken from a human donor who was either an allogeneic HSCT recipient or a stem cell or donor lymphocyte infusion donor (not recorded which). It is not recorded whose cells these are; they may come from a transplant donor. CDR3s include the opening cysteine and the closing phenylalanine or tryptophan. The order of the fields is J gene, clone size, D gene, V gene, CDR3 protein, CDR3 DNA. The D gene is left open where the match is weak. Not every row has a clone size; where given, it reads once, few, many or a size class.

j_gene: TRBJ1-1
abundance: few
d_gene: NA
v_gene: TRBV30
CDR3aa: CASWGGAAFF
CDR3nt: TGTGCCTCGTGGGGGGGGGCTGCTTTCTTT

j_gene: TRBJ2-3
abundance: few
d_gene: NA
v_gene: TRBV12-3/TRBV12-4
CDR3aa: CASSSGVPDTQYF
CDR3nt: TGTGCCAGCAGCTCTGGGGTCCCAGATACGCAGTATTTT

j_gene: TRBJ1-1
abundance: few
d_gene: TRBD1
v_gene: TRBV5-1
CDR3aa: CASCLDRGGSEAFF
CDR3nt: TGCGCCAGCTGCTTAGACAGGGGTGGATCTGAAGCTTTCTTT

j_gene: TRBJ2-4
abundance: few
d_gene: NA
v_gene: TRBV12-3/TRBV12-4
CDR3aa: CASSLGLYKNIQYF
CDR3nt: TGTGCCAGCAGTTTGGGGCTATATAAAAACATTCAGTACTTC

j_gene: TRBJ2-7
abundance: NA
d_gene: NA
v_gene: TRBV7-9
CDR3aa: CASSSPTGWGGEQYF
CDR3nt: TGTGCCAGCAGCTCCCCGACAGGGTGGGGGGGCGAGCAGTACTTC

j_gene: TRBJ1-6
abundance: few
d_gene: NA
v_gene: TRBV10-3
CDR3aa: CAISENRDSPLHF
CDR3nt: TGTGCCATCAGTGAAAACAGGGATTCACCCCTCCACTTT

j_gene: TRBJ2-7
abundance: many
d_gene: NA
v_gene: TRBV12-3/TRBV12-4
CDR3aa: CASSLDASYEQYF
CDR3nt: TGTGCCAGCAGTTTAGACGCTTCCTACGAGCAGTACTTC

j_gene: TRBJ2-6
abundance: few
d_gene: TRBD1
v_gene: TRBV13
CDR3aa: CASSERQGSFYSGANVLTF
CDR3nt: TGTGCCAGCAGCGAAAGACAGGGGTCGTTTTACTCTGGGGCCAACGTCCTGACTTTC

j_gene: TRBJ2-3
abundance: few
d_gene: TRBD1
v_gene: TRBV12-5
CDR3aa: CASGLVLGQSTDTQYF
CDR3nt: TGTGCTAGTGGTTTGGTACTGGGACAGTCCACAGATACGCAGTATTTT

j_gene: TRBJ1-2
abundance: NA
d_gene: NA
v_gene: TRBV6-5
CDR3aa: CASSYTGAYYGYTF
CDR3nt: TGTGCCAGCAGTTACACTGGGGCCTACTATGGCTACACCTTC

j_gene: TRBJ2-7
abundance: few
d_gene: NA
v_gene: TRBV20-1
CDR3aa: CSARVGGGRPMPYEQYF
CDR3nt: TGCAGTGCTAGAGTAGGCGGGGGCCGCCCTATGCCCTACGAGCAGTACTTC

j_gene: TRBJ2-1
abundance: once
d_gene: TRBD1
v_gene: TRBV2
CDR3aa: CASRDRPSSYNEQFF
CDR3nt: TGTGCCAGCAGGGACAGGCCGAGCTCCTACAATGAGCAGTTCTTC

j_gene: TRBJ2-3
abundance: NA
d_gene: TRBD2
v_gene: TRBV12-3/TRBV12-4
CDR3aa: CAITSGGVTDTQYF
CDR3nt: TGTGCCATCACCAGCGGGGGGGTCACAGATACGCAGTATTTT

j_gene: TRBJ1-4
abundance: many
d_gene: TRBD1
v_gene: TRBV2
CDR3aa: CASSSDRGREKLFF
CDR3nt: TGTGCCAGCAGCTCCGACAGGGGAAGGGAAAAACTGTTTTTT

j_gene: TRBJ2-1
abundance: NA
d_gene: TRBD2
v_gene: TRBV24-1
CDR3aa: CATSKPASGRRSYNEQFF
CDR3nt: TGTGCCACCTCGAAGCCGGCTAGCGGGCGCCGCTCCTACAATGAGCAGTTCTTC

j_gene: TRBJ2-4
abundance: NA
d_gene: TRBD1
v_gene: TRBV20-1
CDR3aa: CSARGTLAKNIQYF
CDR3nt: TGCAGTGCCAGGGGGACATTAGCCAAAAACATTCAGTACTTC

j_gene: TRBJ2-7
abundance: few
d_gene: NA
v_gene: TRBV7-8
CDR3aa: CASSFGASSYEQYF
CDR3nt: TGTGCCAGCAGCTTTGGCGCCTCGTCCTACGAGCAGTACTTC

j_gene: TRBJ1-1
abundance: NA
d_gene: NA
v_gene: TRBV3-1
CDR3aa: CASSLSGGPLMNTEAFF
CDR3nt: TGTGCCAGCAGCCTTTCGGGGGGACCACTTATGAACACTGAAGCTTTCTTT

j_gene: TRBJ2-7
abundance: few
d_gene: NA
v_gene: TRBV4-3
CDR3aa: CASSQDRDTPYEQYF
CDR3nt: TGCGCCAGCAGCCAAGATAGGGACACACCCTACGAGCAGTACTTC

j_gene: TRBJ2-7
abundance: NA
d_gene: NA
v_gene: TRBV5-1
CDR3aa: CASSLSGSEAYEQYF
CDR3nt: TGCGCCAGCAGCTTGTCCGGTAGCGAGGCCTACGAGCAGTACTTC

j_gene: TRBJ1-1
abundance: NA
d_gene: TRBD1
v_gene: TRBV6-2/TRBV6-3
CDR3aa: CASRATGPNTEAFF
CDR3nt: TGTGCCAGCAGGGCGACAGGGCCGAACACTGAAGCTTTCTTT

j_gene: TRBJ2-7
abundance: few
d_gene: TRBD2
v_gene: TRBV7-3
CDR3aa: CASSATSGQEQYF
CDR3nt: TGTGCCAGCAGCGCGACTAGCGGGCAAGAGCAGTACTTC

j_gene: TRBJ2-7
abundance: NA
d_gene: NA
v_gene: TRBV12-3/TRBV12-4
CDR3aa: CASSWRGEQYF
CDR3nt: TGTGCCAGCAGTTGGAGGGGCGAGCAGTACTTC

j_gene: TRBJ1-1
abundance: few
d_gene: NA
v_gene: TRBV12-3/TRBV12-4
CDR3aa: CASSLARGFKNTEAFF
CDR3nt: TGTGCCAGCAGTTTAGCTAGGGGATTTAAGAACACTGAAGCTTTCTTT

j_gene: TRBJ2-7
abundance: few
d_gene: NA
v_gene: TRBV20-1
CDR3aa: CSVPNRARGGQYF
CDR3nt: TGCAGTGTCCCCAACAGGGCTCGAGGGGGGCAGTACTTC

j_gene: TRBJ2-7
abundance: many
d_gene: NA
v_gene: TRBV5-1
CDR3aa: CASSADPDSYEQYF
CDR3nt: TGCGCCAGCAGCGCCGACCCTGACTCCTACGAGCAGTACTTC

j_gene: TRBJ2-1
abundance: NA
d_gene: NA
v_gene: TRBV7-9
CDR3aa: CASSFLPLVGVEQFF
CDR3nt: TGTGCCAGCAGCTTCCTACCGCTGGTGGGAGTTGAGCAGTTCTTC

j_gene: TRBJ1-4
abundance: NA
d_gene: TRBD1
v_gene: TRBV3-1
CDR3aa: CASSQESTPRDRKTEEKLFF
CDR3nt: TGTGCCAGCAGCCAAGAATCCACCCCCCGGGACAGGAAGACTGAAGAAAAACTGTTTTTT

j_gene: TRBJ2-7
abundance: NA
d_gene: NA
v_gene: TRBV12-3/TRBV12-4
CDR3aa: CASSPPGSAVYEQYF
CDR3nt: TGTGCCAGCAGTCCCCCCGGGAGTGCAGTCTACGAGCAGTACTTC

j_gene: TRBJ2-1
abundance: many
d_gene: TRBD2
v_gene: TRBV4-2
CDR3aa: CASSQVLAGGINEQFF
CDR3nt: TGTGCCAGCAGCCAAGTACTAGCGGGGGGTATAAATGAGCAGTTCTTC

j_gene: TRBJ2-7
abundance: NA
d_gene: TRBD1
v_gene: TRBV7-3
CDR3aa: CASSLTWTGNEQYF
CDR3nt: TGTGCCAGCAGCTTAACGTGGACAGGGAACGAGCAGTACTTC

j_gene: TRBJ2-7
abundance: NA
d_gene: NA
v_gene: TRBV5-6
CDR3aa: CASSLKGGSGYEQYF
CDR3nt: TGTGCCAGCAGCTTGAAAGGTGGAAGTGGCTACGAGCAGTACTTC

j_gene: TRBJ1-1
abundance: NA
d_gene: NA
v_gene: TRBV7-9
CDR3aa: CASSPPGAGTEAFF
CDR3nt: TGTGCCAGCAGCCCGCCCGGGGCCGGTACTGAAGCTTTCTTT

j_gene: TRBJ2-5
abundance: NA
d_gene: TRBD2
v_gene: TRBV4-1
CDR3aa: CASSHLLAGAQETQYF
CDR3nt: TGCGCCAGCAGCCACCTCCTAGCGGGGGCCCAAGAGACCCAGTACTTC

j_gene: TRBJ2-4
abundance: few
d_gene: NA
v_gene: TRBV5-1
CDR3aa: CASSAGGTKNIQYF
CDR3nt: TGCGCCAGCAGCGCAGGCGGGACCAAAAACATTCAGTACTTC

j_gene: TRBJ1-6
abundance: NA
d_gene: NA
v_gene: TRBV7-2
CDR3aa: CASSSGTNSSPLHF
CDR3nt: TGTGCCAGCAGCTCCGGGACAAATAGTTCACCCCTCCACTTT

j_gene: TRBJ2-1
abundance: many
d_gene: NA
v_gene: TRBV5-1
CDR3aa: CASSTLGAANEQFF
CDR3nt: TGCGCCAGCAGCACCTTGGGGGCAGCGAATGAGCAGTTCTTC

j_gene: TRBJ1-2
abundance: NA
d_gene: NA
v_gene: TRBV6-1
CDR3aa: CASSETPTRGGYTF
CDR3nt: TGTGCCAGCAGTGAAACCCCGACTCGAGGAGGCTACACCTTC

j_gene: TRBJ1-2
abundance: few
d_gene: NA
v_gene: TRBV7-2
CDR3aa: CASGSMDTRPRGYTF
CDR3nt: TGTGCCAGCGGATCTATGGACACCCGTCCGCGCGGCTACACCTTC

j_gene: TRBJ1-1
abundance: NA
d_gene: TRBD1
v_gene: TRBV27
CDR3aa: CASSTRTGFGNTEAFF
CDR3nt: TGTGCCAGCAGTACCCGGACAGGGTTTGGTAACACTGAAGCTTTCTTT

j_gene: TRBJ2-1
abundance: few
d_gene: NA
v_gene: TRBV25-1
CDR3aa: CASSPLGRSGYEQFF
CDR3nt: TGTGCCAGCAGTCCCCTGGGCAGATCGGGATATGAGCAGTTCTTC

j_gene: TRBJ2-7
abundance: once
d_gene: NA
v_gene: TRBV12-3/TRBV12-4
CDR3aa: CASSLDVTGHDEQYF
CDR3nt: TGTGCCAGCAGTTTAGACGTCACAGGTCACGACGAGCAGTACTTC

j_gene: TRBJ2-2
abundance: NA
d_gene: TRBD1
v_gene: TRBV6-2/TRBV6-3
CDR3aa: CASSAWQGAGELFF
CDR3nt: TGTGCCAGCAGTGCGTGGCAGGGGGCCGGGGAGCTGTTTTTT

j_gene: TRBJ2-1
abundance: NA
d_gene: TRBD2
v_gene: TRBV30
CDR3aa: CAWSLAGGVNEQFF
CDR3nt: TGTGCCTGGAGTCTAGCGGGGGGTGTAAATGAGCAGTTCTTC

j_gene: TRBJ1-1
abundance: many
d_gene: TRBD1
v_gene: TRBV12-3/TRBV12-4
CDR3aa: CASRPGTGRVPF
CDR3nt: TGTGCCAGCAGACCCGGGACAGGGCGAGTTCCTTTT

j_gene: TRBJ2-1
abundance: NA
d_gene: NA
v_gene: TRBV12-3/TRBV12-4
CDR3aa: CASSPEGAPGEQFF
CDR3nt: TGTGCCAGCAGTCCCGAAGGTGCGCCGGGTGAGCAGTTCTTC

j_gene: TRBJ1-2
abundance: NA
d_gene: NA
v_gene: TRBV24-1
CDR3aa: CATSDSGQIGYGYTF
CDR3nt: TGTGCCACCAGTGATTCGGGACAAATCGGCTATGGCTACACCTTC

j_gene: TRBJ1-2
abundance: once
d_gene: TRBD1
v_gene: TRBV14
CDR3aa: CASSPDRADGYTF
CDR3nt: TGTGCCAGCAGCCCGGACAGGGCGGATGGCTACACCTTC

j_gene: TRBJ2-1
abundance: NA
d_gene: NA
v_gene: TRBV2
CDR3aa: CASMVGAAYYNEQFF
CDR3nt: TGTGCCAGCATGGTAGGGGCAGCATACTACAATGAGCAGTTCTTC

j_gene: TRBJ2-1
abundance: NA
d_gene: TRBD2
v_gene: TRBV7-9
CDR3aa: CASSPRLAGESYNEQFF
CDR3nt: TGTGCCAGCAGTCCCCGGCTAGCGGGAGAGTCCTACAATGAGCAGTTCTTC

j_gene: TRBJ2-1
abundance: NA
d_gene: NA
v_gene: TRBV20-1
CDR3aa: CSARLIGALSYNEQFF
CDR3nt: TGCAGTGCTAGACTTATCGGGGCGTTATCCTACAATGAGCAGTTCTTC

j_gene: TRBJ2-1
abundance: NA
d_gene: TRBD2
v_gene: TRBV10-3
CDR3aa: CAISESGTSGNNEQFF
CDR3nt: TGTGCCATCAGTGAGTCCGGGACTAGCGGGAACAATGAGCAGTTCTTC

j_gene: TRBJ2-7
abundance: NA
d_gene: NA
v_gene: TRBV20-1
CDR3aa: CSARPPGPGEYEQYF
CDR3nt: TGCAGTGCTAGACCCCCGGGGCCGGGGGAATACGAGCAGTACTTC

j_gene: TRBJ1-2
abundance: NA
d_gene: NA
v_gene: TRBV12-3/TRBV12-4
CDR3aa: CASTLEGLGEHGYTF
CDR3nt: TGTGCCAGCACTCTAGAGGGCCTCGGCGAGCATGGCTACACCTTC

j_gene: TRBJ1-6
abundance: few
d_gene: NA
v_gene: TRBV6-1
CDR3aa: CASTIDRLTPLHF
CDR3nt: TGTGCCAGCACCATAGACAGACTTACACCCCTCCACTTT